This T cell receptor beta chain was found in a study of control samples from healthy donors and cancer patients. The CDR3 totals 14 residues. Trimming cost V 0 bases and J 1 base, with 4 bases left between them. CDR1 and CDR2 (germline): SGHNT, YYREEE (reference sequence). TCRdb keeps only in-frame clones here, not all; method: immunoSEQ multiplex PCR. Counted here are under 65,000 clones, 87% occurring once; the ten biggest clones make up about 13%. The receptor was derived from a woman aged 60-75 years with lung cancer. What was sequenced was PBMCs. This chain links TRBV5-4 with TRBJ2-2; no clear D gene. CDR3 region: CASSLAGNTGELFF. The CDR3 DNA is TGTGCCAGCAGCTTGGCCGGGAACACCGGGGAGCTGTTTTTT.